A selection of T cell receptor beta chains follows, all from one sample in a study of blood T cell repertoires in COVID-19. Libraries were prepared by immunoSEQ multiplex PCR; TCRdb keeps only in-frame clonotypes and omits some of them. The profile shows a few hundred thousand clones, approximately 83% of them singletons. Sequencing was performed on peripheral blood. Source of these receptors: a young woman who had recovered from COVID-19. CDR3s leave out the opening cysteine and the closing phenylalanine or tryptophan. D genes are given only for firm matches.

V | D | CDR3
TRBV30 | TRBD1 | AWIGGDRGNTIY
TRBV3-1/TRBV3-2 | TRBD2 | ASSQSPGLAGGETQY
TRBV7-9 | . | ASSLGRGAPETQY
TRBV19 | . | ASSIMWTFSSYNSPLH
TRBV2 | TRBD1 | ASSEGITGGLLGTEAF
TRBV6-6 | . | ASSYFSQGNGYT
TRBV10-3 | . | AISTADQPQH
TRBV29-1 | TRBD1 | SVQSTPWTGLTEAF
TRBV7-6 | . | ASSSRTGHAGYEQY
TRBV7-6 | TRBD1 | ASSVNRGTTTNEKLF
TRBV7-8 | TRBD2 | ASSGGPAGDRYEQY
TRBV5-6 | . | ASSSGDSTGELF
TRBV10-2 | TRBD1 | ASTSDRGRETNFYNEQF
TRBV30 | . | AWSGPGGLLSETQY
TRBV11-2 | TRBD1 | ASSFGRDSRNIQY
TRBV5-4 | . | ASSHAGTQYGYT
TRBV27 | . | ASSPWGREGTEAF